Listed below are T cell receptor beta chains from one sample, sequenced in a study of vaccination and CD4 T cells after COVID-19. TCRdb used MiXCR to reprocess the PCR reads, holding one entry per CDR3 protein. This table holds under 15,000 distinct CDR3 sequences, 50% found once. Their antigens are not known. Input material: CD4+ T cells from blood, cultured in vitro. All receptors derive from a human donor who had recovered from COVID-19. Both conserved end residues are part of each CDR3.

v_call	j_call	cdr3_aa
TRBV9	TRBJ2-7	CASSVATGSSYEQYF
TRBV2	TRBJ1-4	CASRGQGNEKLFF
TRBV21-1	TRBJ2-7	CANQLGGVGQYF
TRBV14	TRBJ1-6	CASSQAGTGISPLHF
TRBV6-4	TRBJ2-1	CASSGGTSGYNEQFF
TRBV6-1	TRBJ2-2	CASPGTALAGELFF
TRBV30	TRBJ1-6	CAWNGGAPYNSPLHF
TRBV6-1	TRBJ1-1	CASSPSGGSEAFF
TRBV11-2	TRBJ2-2	CASSLTGASTGELFF
TRBV24-1	TRBJ1-1	CATTGPRGEAFF
TRBV6-5	TRBJ1-6	CASSFWSRGNNSPLHF
TRBV18	TRBJ1-5	CASSPGWGISNQPQHF
TRBV2	TRBJ1-1	CASRPDRGETEAFF
TRBV2	TRBJ2-5	CASSKGVRETQYF
TRBV10-3	TRBJ1-2	CAISESTRGTGGSRGNYGYTF
TRBV11-2	TRBJ2-4	CASSSLMGRNIQYF
TRBV7-9	TRBJ1-3	CASSLSSTWDRRVSGNTIYF
TRBV9	TRBJ1-2	CASSVIDGLGYTF
TRBV11-3	TRBJ2-1	CASGTRQGDYNEQFF
TRBV27	TRBJ1-4	CASSLSLAQVINEKLFF
TRBV15	TRBJ2-5	CATSRDPDQETQYF
TRBV7-2	TRBJ2-5	CASTIQETQYF
TRBV20-1	TRBJ1-1	CSAQSGNTEAFF
TRBV6-1	TRBJ1-5	CASSPGGRNQPQHF
TRBV7-2	TRBJ1-5	CASGLRGNQPQHF
TRBV20-1	TRBJ2-3	CSARGGWRGSTDTQYF
TRBV5-1	TRBJ1-1	CASSLLGENNEAFF
TRBV30	TRBJ1-2	CAWSSDYLGGGYTF
TRBV20-1	TRBJ1-1	CSARLERGDTEAFF
TRBV5-6	TRBJ1-6	CASSLATANSPLHF
TRBV7-6	TRBJ2-3	CASSAGGRTDTQYF
TRBV10-1	TRBJ2-5	CASSESSSGRETQYF
TRBV11-1	TRBJ1-4	CASSFITGGGEKLFF
TRBV20-1	TRBJ1-1	CSAREGLNRGQMNTEAFF
TRBV20-1	TRBJ2-2	CSAGLAGGPSTGELFF
TRBV2	TRBJ2-7	CASSQDRGRVNEQYF
TRBV11-2	TRBJ1-2	CASSLRPSVAYGYTF
TRBV20-1	TRBJ1-4	CSAISGEKLFF
TRBV20-1	TRBJ1-2	CSARQGAGYGGYTF
TRBV24-1	TRBJ2-1	CATSGAGGVNEQFF
TRBV2	TRBJ2-1	CASTLAGAYNEQFF
TRBV6-1	TRBJ1-3	CASRGQGLSGNTIYF